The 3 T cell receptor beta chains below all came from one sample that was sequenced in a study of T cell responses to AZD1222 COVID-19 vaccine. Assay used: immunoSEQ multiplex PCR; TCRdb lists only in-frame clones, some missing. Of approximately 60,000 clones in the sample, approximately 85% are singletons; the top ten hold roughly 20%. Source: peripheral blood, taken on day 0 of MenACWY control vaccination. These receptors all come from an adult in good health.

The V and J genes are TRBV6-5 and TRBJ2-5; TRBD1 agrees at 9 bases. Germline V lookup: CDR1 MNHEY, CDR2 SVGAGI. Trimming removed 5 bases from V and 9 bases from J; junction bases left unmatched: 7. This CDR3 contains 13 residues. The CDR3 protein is CASSPGTGRPQYF. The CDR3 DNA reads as TGTGCCAGCAGTCCAGGGACAGGGCGACCCCAGTACTTC.

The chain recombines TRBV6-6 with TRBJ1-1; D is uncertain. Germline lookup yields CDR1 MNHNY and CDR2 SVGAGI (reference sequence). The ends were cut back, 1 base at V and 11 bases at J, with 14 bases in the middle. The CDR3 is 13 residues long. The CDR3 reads CASSYYAGNWAFF. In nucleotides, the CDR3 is TGTGCCAGCAGTTACTATGCGGGGAACTGGGCTTTCTTT.

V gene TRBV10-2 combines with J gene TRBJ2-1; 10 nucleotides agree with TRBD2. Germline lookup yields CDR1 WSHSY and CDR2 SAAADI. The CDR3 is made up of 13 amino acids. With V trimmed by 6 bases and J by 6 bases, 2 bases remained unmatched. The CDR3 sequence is CASRPSGSNEQFF. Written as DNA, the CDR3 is TGCGCCAGCAGGCCTAGCGGGAGCAATGAGCAGTTCTTC.